The 29 T cell receptor beta chains below come from one sample, sequenced in a study of blood T cell repertoires in COVID-19. Measured with immunoSEQ multiplex PCR; TCRdb has only the in-frame clones, and not every one. Of around 53,000 clones listed, around nine tenths were seen once; the top ten hold approximately 6.5%. Sequencing used peripheral blood. These TCRs come from a woman aged 60-70 years with COVID-19, enrolled during active disease.

The gene calls are TRBV9 and TRBJ2-6; D is unclear. V lost 4 bases and J lost 2, with 16 bases in between. The CDR3 covers 17 residues. CDR1 is SGDLS, CDR2 YYNGEE, per germline. The CDR3 here is CASSTPLSTPGANVLTF. Here the CDR3 DNA reads TGTGCCAGCAGCACCCCCCTAAGTACCCCTGGGGCCAACGTCCTGACTTTC.

The genes are TRBV11-2 and TRBJ2-5, with D uncertain. V was cut by 0 bases and J by 1 base, with 9 bases left in between. The CDR3 has 15 residues. The V gene's germline CDR1 is SGHAT and CDR2 FQNNGV. Here the CDR3 DNA reads TGTGCCAGCAGCTTAGATCTGGCCTCCCAAGAGACCCAGTACTTC. Translating gives CASSLDLASQETQYF. The full variable domain, completed using reference TRBV11-2 and TRBJ2-5, is EAGVAQSPRYKIIEKRQSVAFWCNPISGHATLYWYQQILGQGPKLLIQFQNNGVVDDSQLPKDRFSAERLKGVDSTLKIQPAKLEDSAVYLCASSLDLASQETQYFGPGTRLLVL.

This chain uses TRBV28 with TRBJ1-6; tentatively, D is TRBD1 (5 bases). V lost 3 bases, J lost 8 bases, and 11 bases lay in between. The CDR3 is 14 residues long. The germline V gene has CDR1 MDHEN and CDR2 SYDVKM. The CDR3 loop reads CASSLGGNHSPLHF. The CDR3 DNA reads as TGTGCCAGCAGTTTGGGGGGAAATCATTCACCCCTCCACTTT.

CDR3 loop: CASSYGIGKNEQFF. The CDR3 DNA sequence: TGTGCCAGCAGCTACGGGATCGGGAAAAATGAGCAGTTCTTC. The genes are TRBV3-1 (or the pseudogene TRBV3-2) and TRBJ2-1; TRBD2 is a possible D gene (5 bases). This CDR3 has 14 residues. V shed 5 bases and J shed 7 bases, with 15 bases lying between them. Germline V CDR1 and CDR2: LGHDT, YNNKEL (reference sequence).

V and J are TRBV5-6 and TRBJ1-2, with 7 bases aligning to TRBD1. CDR1 and CDR2 from the germline V gene are SGHDT and YYEEEE. The V and J ends lost 2 bases and 3 bases, in that order; junction bases with no gene match: 4. This CDR3 region has 14 residues. This CDR3 is CASSLDRVYYGYTF. The CDR3 nucleotides read TGTGCCAGCAGCTTAGACAGGGTTTACTATGGCTACACCTTC.

The rearrangement links TRBV27 to TRBJ1-1; D gene uncertain. V was pared by 6 bases and J by 7 bases, with 18 bases between. Germline loops: CDR1 MNHEY, CDR2 SMNVEV (reference sequence). The CDR3 has 14 residues. This CDR3 reads CASSPRQAIGEAFF. The CDR3 region has the DNA TGTGCCAGCAGCCCAAGGCAGGCAATTGGTGAAGCTTTCTTT.

The J gene is TRBJ2-7, the V gene TRBV5-4, with a weak D call TRBD2 (7 bases). Looked up from germline, CDR1 is SGHNT and CDR2 is YYREEE (reference sequence). The V end was cut by 2 bases, the J end by 5 bases, with 17 bases between. The CDR3 loop spans 15 amino acids. CDR3 in DNA: TGTGCCAGCAGCTTCGGGGGCGGGAGTTTAAACGAGCAGTACTTC. Protein product: CASSFGGGSLNEQYF.

The chain uses TRBV2 and TRBJ1-2; unclear D gene. The germline V gene has CDR1 SNHLY and CDR2 FYNNEI. There are 14 residues in the CDR3. Trimming pared 8 bases from V and 7 bases from J, leaving 20 bases between. The CDR3, as DNA: TGTGCCAGCCGACTAGGAACAGAGGAGGTTGGCTACACCTTC. This encodes CASRLGTEEVGYTF.

V and J are TRBV19 and TRBJ2-5; 9 positions agree with TRBD2. This CDR3 has 15 amino acids. The V and J ends lost 2 bases and 4 bases, in that order; junction bases with no gene match: 5. The V gene's germline CDR1 is LNHDA and CDR2 SQIVND (reference sequence). CDR3 nucleotide sequence: TGTGCCAGTAGTATACTAGCGGGAAAGCGAGAGACCCAGTACTTC. It specifies CASSILAGKRETQYF.

The chain joins TRBV19 to TRBJ1-1; 10 positions agree with TRBD1. The CDR3 loop spans 13 amino acids. The V gene end was trimmed by 4 bases and the J gene end by 8 bases; junction bases not matched to a gene: 4. Germline loops: CDR1 LNHDA, CDR2 SQIVND (reference sequence). The CDR3 region is CASSKTGGVEAFF. The CDR3 bases are TGTGCCAGTAGTAAGACAGGGGGCGTAGAAGCTTTCTTT. The full variable domain, rest sourced from reference TRBV19 and TRBJ1-1, is DGGITQSPKYLFRKEGQNVTLSCEQNLNHDAMYWYRQDPGQGLRLIYYSQIVNDFQKGDIAEGYSVSREKKESFPLTVTSAQKNPTAFYLCASSKTGGVEAFFGQGTRLTVV.

This clone was observed a few times. The rearrangement joins TRBV6-5 to TRBJ1-2; tentatively, D is TRBD1 (6 bases). The CDR3 is 14 residues long. The germline V and J ends were trimmed by 0 bases and 7 bases, with 12 bases remaining between them. Per germline, CDR1 MNHEY and CDR2 SVGAGI. CDR3 region: CASSYSRGGSGYTF. Here the CDR3 DNA reads TGTGCCAGCAGTTACTCGAGGGGGGGAAGTGGCTACACCTTC.

This chain connects TRBV5-1 to TRBJ2-1; perhaps TRBD2 as D (6 bases). The CDR3 has 14 amino acids. The V end was cut by 0 bases, the J end by 5 bases, with 9 bases between. Germline-derived CDR1 and CDR2 are SGHRS and YFSETQ. CDR3 sequence: CASSLVAGNNEQFF. DNA for the CDR3: TGCGCCAGCAGCTTGGTGGCGGGGAACAATGAGCAGTTCTTC.

V is TRBV12-5 and J is TRBJ2-1; 7 positions match TRBD2. The CDR3 is 15 amino acids. Per germline, CDR1 LGHNT and CDR2 FRNRAP. V lost 1 base and J lost 8; bases outside the gene matches: 8. The CDR3 is CASGLDAGVGDEQFF. DNA for the CDR3: TGTGCTAGTGGTTTGGACGCGGGAGTTGGCGATGAGCAGTTCTTC.

The chain combines TRBV5-1 with TRBJ2-1; tentative D call: TRBD2 (6 bases). Per the germline V gene, CDR1 is SGHRS and CDR2 is YFSETQ. Trimming pared 1 base from V and 5 bases from J, leaving 10 bases between. The CDR3 has 14 amino acids. CDR3 sequence: CASSLRGNHNEQFF. The CDR3 nucleotides are TGCGCCAGCAGCTTGCGGGGGAACCACAATGAGCAGTTCTTC.

The J gene is TRBJ2-7, the V gene TRBV6-7; TRBD2 is a possible D gene (5 bases). TRBV6-7 is designated an ORF whose function remains uncertain. This CDR3 spans 15 amino acids. Trimming pared 7 bases from V and 5 bases from J, leaving 21 bases between. CDR3 bases: TGTGCCAGCATCGACCTAAGGGCGCCGGGGAACGAGCAGTACTTC. Protein: CASIDLRAPGNEQYF.

This clone has just one count. V gene TRBV11-3 combines with J gene TRBJ2-7; D may be TRBD2 (5 bases). V was shortened by 6 bases and J by 2 bases, with 8 bases between the two germline ends. The CDR3 has 12 amino acids. Germline loops: CDR1 SGHNT, CDR2 YENEEA. CDR3 sequence (DNA): TGTGCCAGCAGAAGCGGACCCTACGAGCAGTACTTC. Translated, it gives CASRSGPYEQYF.

The chain links TRBV7-9 to TRBJ1-1; TRBD1 is a possible D gene (5 bases). Trimming left V 6 bases short and J 5 bases short, with 16 bases between. The CDR3 sequence is 14 residues long. The germline V gene has CDR1 SEHNR and CDR2 FQNEAQ (reference sequence). CDR3 nucleotide sequence: TGTGCCAGCAGTTCGGCCGTTGGGGGGACTGAAGCTTTCTTT. This sequence encodes CASSSAVGGTEAFF.

The chain joins TRBV29-1 to TRBJ1-2; D gene ambiguous. V was shortened by 3 bases and J by 0 bases, with 5 bases between the two germline ends. The CDR3 runs to 12 residues. Per the germline V gene, CDR1 is SQVTM and CDR2 is ANQGSEA. The CDR3 region has the DNA TGCAGCGTTGATATCCCTAACTATGGCTACACCTTC. Translated, it gives CSVDIPNYGYTF.

The chain links TRBV19 to TRBJ1-2, with TRBD1 as a possible D gene (6 bases). Per germline, CDR1 LNHDA and CDR2 SQIVND (reference sequence). Trimming stripped 3 bases from V and 6 bases from J, with 14 bases between. The CDR3 loop spans 14 amino acids. The CDR3 protein is CASSIRGGGDGYTF. In DNA form, the CDR3 reads TGTGCCAGTAGTATTAGGGGGGGAGGCGATGGCTACACCTTC. Variable domain in full (rest from reference TRBV19 and TRBJ1-2): DGGITQSPKYLFRKEGQNVTLSCEQNLNHDAMYWYRQDPGQGLRLIYYSQIVNDFQKGDIAEGYSVSREKKESFPLTVTSAQKNPTAFYLCASSIRGGGDGYTFGSGTRLTVV.

The V gene is TRBV19, the J gene TRBJ2-7; 12 bases are shared with TRBD2. The CDR3 loop spans 15 amino acids. Germline CDR1 and CDR2: LNHDA and SQIVND (reference sequence). V lost 5 bases and J lost 3; bases outside the gene matches: 5. The chain's CDR3 is CASSARTSGIYEQYF. The CDR3 nucleotides are TGTGCCAGTAGTGCGCGGACTAGCGGGATCTACGAGCAGTACTTC.

The chain uses TRBV3-1 (or the pseudogene TRBV3-2) and TRBJ2-1, with TRBD2 identical over 10 bases. Germline assignment: CDR1 LGHDT and CDR2 YNNKEL (reference sequence). The CDR3 runs 16 residues. J gave up 9 bases and V 1 base, and 9 bases lay outside the gene matches. The CDR3, as DNA: TGTGCCAGCAGCCAAGGTGTAGCGGGAGGATATGGTGAGCAGTTCTTC. Protein: CASSQGVAGGYGEQFF.

V gene TRBV14 combines with J gene TRBJ2-7; TRBD1 is a possible D gene (5 bases). CDR1 is SGHDN and CDR2 is FVKESK in the germline V gene. There are 13 residues in the CDR3. The germline V and J ends were trimmed by 1 base and 4 bases, with 8 bases remaining between them. The DNA of the CDR3 is TGTGCCAGCAGCCAAGTGACAGAGTACGAGCAGTACTTC. Its translation is CASSQVTEYEQYF.

The chain carries TRBV28 and TRBJ1-1; possibly TRBD1 for D (5 bases). Per germline, CDR1 MDHEN and CDR2 SYDVKM. CDR3 length equals 13 residues. Between the trimmed V and J ends, which lost 7 bases and 6 bases, there was a span of 15 bases. As DNA, the CDR3 is TGTGCCAGCAAAACGGGGGTTGGTGCTGAAGCTTTCTTT. This gives the protein CASKTGVGAEAFF.

The chain uses TRBV6-5 and TRBJ1-1; D unclear. Trimming removed 1 base from V and 1 base from J, with 10 bases in between. This CDR3 is built from 15 residues. Germline CDR1 reads MNHEY; CDR2 reads SVGAGI. CDR3 residues: CASSYWREGNTEAFF. For the CDR3, the DNA is TGTGCCAGCAGTTACTGGAGGGAAGGGAACACTGAAGCTTTCTTT.

The chain has TRBV12-5 and TRBJ2-1, with 8 bases fitting TRBD1. Germline V gene sequence: CDR1 LGHNT, CDR2 FRNRAP. This CDR3 is 13 amino acids long. V lost 1 base and J lost 12; bases outside the gene matches: 5. CDR3 coding DNA: TGTGCTAGTGGTTTGGCCCCGGGGACAGGGCAGTTCTTC. This translates into CASGLAPGTGQFF.

The chain is built from TRBV9 and TRBJ2-3; D is unclear. The germline gives CDR1 SGDLS, CDR2 YYNGEE. The CDR3 loop spans 13 amino acids. V dropped 4 bases and J dropped 0 bases, with 6 bases sitting between them. CDR3 amino acids: CASSLSSTDTQYF. DNA for the CDR3: TGTGCCAGCAGCCTGTCCAGCACAGATACGCAGTATTTT.

J is TRBJ2-7 and V is TRBV5-4; D uncertain. Germline V CDR1 and CDR2: SGHNT, YYREEE (reference sequence). The CDR3 spans 16 residues. V lost 4 bases and J lost 2, with 19 bases in between. The CDR3, as DNA: TGTGCCAGCAGCCGGCGAATCGTTGAGGTCCCCTACGAGCAGTACTTC. This encodes CASSRRIVEVPYEQYF.

V and J are TRBV10-1 and TRBJ2-7; 7 nucleotides agree with TRBD2. V trimming: 7 bases; J trimming: 4 bases; junction bases outside the gene matches: 10. This CDR3 contains 14 residues. Germline V gene data show CDR1 as WNHNN and CDR2 as SYGVQD (reference sequence). CDR3 protein: CASTSGQGLYEQYF. Written as DNA, the CDR3 is TGCGCCAGCACCTCGGGGCAGGGACTATACGAGCAGTACTTC.

This rearrangement joins TRBV19 to TRBJ2-3; D remains unclear. Germline CDR1 reads LNHDA; CDR2 reads SQIVND (reference sequence). This CDR3 has 12 amino acids. The V end lost 5 bases, the J end lost 8 bases, and 11 bases lay between the germline ends. The CDR3: CASSSGHGTQYF. The DNA of the CDR3 is TGTGCCAGTAGTTCCGGTCACGGTACGCAGTATTTT.